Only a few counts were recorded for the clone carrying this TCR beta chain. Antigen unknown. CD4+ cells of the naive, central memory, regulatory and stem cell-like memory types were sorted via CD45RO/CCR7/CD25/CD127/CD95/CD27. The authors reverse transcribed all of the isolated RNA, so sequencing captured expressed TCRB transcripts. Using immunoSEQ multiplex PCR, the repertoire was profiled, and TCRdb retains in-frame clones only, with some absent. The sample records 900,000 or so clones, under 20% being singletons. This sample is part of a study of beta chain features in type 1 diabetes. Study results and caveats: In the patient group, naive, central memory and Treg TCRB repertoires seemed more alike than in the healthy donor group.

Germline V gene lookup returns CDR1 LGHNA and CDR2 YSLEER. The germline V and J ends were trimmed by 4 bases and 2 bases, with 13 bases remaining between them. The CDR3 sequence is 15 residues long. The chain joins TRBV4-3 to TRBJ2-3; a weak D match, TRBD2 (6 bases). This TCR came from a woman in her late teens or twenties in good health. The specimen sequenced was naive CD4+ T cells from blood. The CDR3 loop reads CASSLSSGLTDTQYF. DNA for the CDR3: TGCGCCAGCAGCCTGAGCAGCGGGCTCACAGATACGCAGTATTTT.